The table lists the clone carrying this T cell receptor beta chain with a few counts. The data are from a study of blood T cell repertoires in COVID-19. About the study: Samples came from the United States, Italy and Spain, spanning acute and convalescent COVID-19. The analysed material was cDNA or gDNA that came from T cells, B-cell-depleted T cells, or PBMCs.

V dropped 9 bases and J dropped 8 bases, with 16 bases sitting between them. The CDR3 runs 12 residues. Germline lookup yields CDR1 LNHDA and CDR2 SQIVND (reference sequence). Repertoires were generated with immunoSEQ multiplex PCR, while TCRdb's copy carries only in-frame clones and drops some. This sample carries 250,000 or so clones, 70% to 90% of them seen once, and the ten largest clones take 5% to 7.5%. No more than 2 weeks before study entry, exposed participants had met a case of COVID-19. The chain recombines TRBV19 with TRBJ1-2; weak D call: TRBD1 (6 bases). The sequence was collected from a woman between 45 and 60 years old who had been exposed to COVID-19. Material for sequencing was PBMCs or T cells enriched from blood (not recorded which). Here the CDR3 DNA reads TGTGCCAGCGCGGACAGAACGTGGGGCTACACCTTC. This gives the protein CASADRTWGYTF.